What follows are 32 T cell receptor beta chains derived from one specimen sequenced in a study of naive and memory T cell subsets. Study results and limitations: Especially in CD8 cells, naive repertoires contained a few larger clonotypes, possibly CD45RA-re-expressing memory cells.

Both TRBC1 and TRBC2 were covered by a beta constant-region primer of two equimolar oligonucleotides. Four rounds of PCR amplified the ligated cDNA using nested alpha and beta constant-region primers plus SP2. TCRdb called the UMI-ligation and nested PCR reads again in MiXCR, with one record for every CDR3 protein. The sample consists of approximately 140,000 distinct CDR3 sequences, roughly 22% of them appearing once. The antigens for these receptors are not known. Sample: naive CD4+ T cells from blood. All receptors come from a human donor in good health.

This clonotype has a count of ten or more. The genes are TRBV5-4 and TRBJ1-1; D uncertain. Germline V gene sequence: CDR1 SGHNT, CDR2 YYREEE (reference sequence). Trimming took off 0 bases at V and 0 bases at J, with 9 bases between the two ends. The CDR3 has 15 residues. CDR3 residues: CASSLGQALNTEAFF. The CDR3, as DNA: TGTGCCAGCAGCTTGGGGCAGGCCTTGAACACTGAAGCTTTCTTT.

This clonotype showed up just a few times. The V call is TRBV4-1, the J call TRBJ1-2; TRBD1 is a possible D gene (6 bases). Germline CDR1 is MGHRA and CDR2 is YSYEKL. V was pared by 1 base and J by 4 bases, with 13 bases between. The CDR3 is made up of 15 amino acids. The CDR3: CASSQGGALPYGYTF. CDR3 sequence (DNA): TGCGCCAGCAGCCAAGGGGGGGCGCTGCCCTATGGCTACACCTTC.

This clonotype was counted many times. The chain recombines TRBV10-1 with TRBJ2-2, with a tentative D call TRBD2 (5 bases). The CDR3 contains 16 residues. CDR1 is WNHNN, CDR2 SYGVQD, per germline (reference sequence). The V end was cut by 2 bases, the J end by 0 bases, with 10 bases between. The DNA for the CDR3 is TGCGCCAGCAGTGAGCCGGGATCGGCGAACACCGGGGAGCTGTTTTTT. Translating gives CASSEPGSANTGELFF.

V usage is TRBV7-9 and J usage is TRBJ1-4; D gene ambiguous. Deletions cut 3 bases from V and 9 bases from J, with 5 bases between. Germline-derived CDR1 and CDR2 are SEHNR and FQNEAQ (reference sequence). The CDR3 covers 11 residues. The DNA of the CDR3 is TGTGCCAGCAGCTTTCGACAAAAACTGTTTTTT. Protein sequence: CASSFRQKLFF.

The chain has TRBV24-1 and TRBJ2-6; 12 bases are a match to TRBD2. Germline-derived CDR1 and CDR2 are KGHDR and SFDVKD. The CDR3 consists of 16 residues. V was pared by 11 bases and J by 3 bases, with 7 bases of the junction left unmatched. CDR3 bases: TGTGCCATCTCGACTAGCGGGAGTAGTGGGGCCAACGTCCTGACTTTC. It yields the protein CAISTSGSSGANVLTF.

The chain combines TRBV13 with TRBJ2-7; D gene ambiguous. Trimming removed 3 bases from V and 6 bases from J, with 12 bases in between. Germline CDR1 and CDR2: PRHDT and FYEKMQ (reference sequence). The CDR3 contains 13 residues. The CDR3 DNA reads as TGTGCCAGCAGCTTGGCAGGTCCTTTCGAGCAGTACTTC. Its protein product is CASSLAGPFEQYF.

This clonotype was observed a handful of times. This chain connects TRBV6-6 to TRBJ2-7; unclear D gene. The V gene's germline CDR1 is MNHNY and CDR2 SVGAGI (reference sequence). V was clipped by 2 bases and J by 2 bases, with 10 bases between them. The CDR3 length is 14 residues. CDR3 DNA: TGTGCCAGCAGTTACAGGGCCACCGCCTACGAGCAGTACTTC. It encodes CASSYRATAYEQYF.

The chain has TRBV12-3 or TRBV12-4 and TRBJ1-3; D is ambiguous. Trimming shortened V by 11 bases and J by 1 base, and 6 bases separated the two germline ends. The CDR3 loop spans 11 amino acids. CDR3 sequence reads: CASGSGNTIYF. The CDR3 DNA reads TGTGCCTCGGGTTCTGGAAACACCATATATTTT.

This clonotype was observed at least ten times. This sequence joins TRBV5-5 and TRBJ2-2, with 7 bases that match TRBD1. The CDR3 has 17 amino acids. V lost 4 bases and J lost 2; bases outside the gene matches: 11. The germline V gene has CDR1 SGHKS and CDR2 YYEKEE (reference sequence). CDR3 region: CASSPVWDSINTGELFF. The CDR3 DNA reads as TGTGCCAGCAGCCCGGTGTGGGACAGCATAAACACCGGGGAGCTGTTTTTT. The full variable domain, with the rest looked up from reference TRBV5-5 and TRBJ2-2, is DAGVTQSPTHLIKTRGQQVTLRCSPISGHKSVSWYQQVLGQGPQFIFQYYEKEERGRGNFPDRFSARQFPNYSSELNVNALLLGDSALYLCASSPVWDSINTGELFFGEGSRLTVL.

This sequence joins TRBV29-1 and TRBJ2-1; possible D gene TRBD1, 6 bases. Looked up from germline, CDR1 is SQVTM and CDR2 is ANQGSEA. The V and J ends lost 2 bases and 6 bases respectively, with 14 bases between them. The CDR3 sequence is 14 residues long. In DNA form, the CDR3 reads TGCAGCGTTGAACCCACGGGCAGGGGCAATGAGCAGTTCTTC. Its translation is CSVEPTGRGNEQFF.

V and J are TRBV6-5 and TRBJ1-2; weak D call: TRBD1 (5 bases). In germline, CDR1 is MNHEY, CDR2 SVGAGI. This CDR3 has 16 residues. The V gene lost 0 bases and the J gene lost 4 bases, with 15 bases spanning the gap. CDR3 residues: CASSYSIGAGTYGYTF. CDR3 coding DNA: TGTGCCAGCAGTTACTCGATAGGGGCAGGCACCTATGGCTACACCTTC.

The V call is TRBV6-5, the J call TRBJ2-7, with 7 bases fitting TRBD2. The length of the CDR3 is 18 residues. Germline values: CDR1 MNHEY, CDR2 SVGAGI. Trimming took 2 bases from V and 3 from J; bases not matched to a gene: 16. The CDR3 DNA is TGTGCCAGCAGTTACGTAGGCGGGAGCCGTGATACGAGCTACGAGCAGTACTTC. As protein: CASSYVGGSRDTSYEQYF.

The rearrangement links TRBV20-1 to TRBJ2-5, with D uncertain. V gave up 7 bases and J gave up 7 bases, with 25 bases separating them. Per the germline V gene, CDR1 is DFQATT and CDR2 is SNEGSKA (reference sequence). This CDR3 has 15 amino acids. In DNA form, the CDR3 reads TGCAGTGTTCCCTCAGACACGTACCGGGTGGGGACCCAGTACTTC. Translation gives CSVPSDTYRVGTQYF.

The chain employs TRBV6-2 or TRBV6-3 and TRBJ1-1; TRBD1 might be the D (6 bases). The CDR3 sequence is 17 residues long. Germline V gene sequence: CDR1 MNHEY, CDR2 SVGEGT. Trimming cost V 6 bases and J 2 bases, with 22 bases left between them. The DNA of the CDR3 is TGTGCCAGCAGGCCGGGGGTGCAGGGGAGGTTTAACACTGAAGCTTTCTTT. This codes for CASRPGVQGRFNTEAFF.

The rearrangement uses TRBV18 and TRBJ2-7, with 8 bases that match TRBD2. Germline-derived CDR1 and CDR2 are KGHSH and LQKENI. There are 14 residues in the CDR3. Trimming at V came to 4 bases and at J to 5 bases, leaving 7 bases not matched to a gene. DNA for the CDR3: TGTGCCAGCTCACTTTCGGGAGGGAAAAACGAGCAGTACTTC. The encoded protein is CASSLSGGKNEQYF.

This clonotype was seen a few times. The V gene is TRBV5-1, the J gene TRBJ2-1, with TRBD2 matching over 9 bases. Germline trimming cut 3 bases from V and 7 bases from J; bases unmatched to any gene: 8. Per germline, CDR1 SGHRS and CDR2 YFSETQ. The CDR3 totals 15 residues. DNA for the CDR3: TGCGCCAGCAGCTGGACGACTAGCGGAGAAAATGAGCAGTTCTTC. Protein sequence: CASSWTTSGENEQFF.

The V gene is TRBV20-1, the J gene TRBJ2-1; D is tentatively TRBD1 or TRBD2 (5 bases each). The CDR3 is 13 residues long. Germline V CDR1 and CDR2: DFQATT, SNEGSKA (reference sequence). The V end was cut by 6 bases, the J end by 12 bases, with 21 bases between. CDR3 protein: CSAAGTDTGGQFF. In DNA form, the CDR3 reads TGCAGTGCGGCCGGGACCGACACTGGGGGGCAGTTCTTC.

The sample holds many counts of this clonotype. V and J are TRBV12-3 or TRBV12-4 and TRBJ1-5, with D tentatively TRBD1 (5 bases). Trimming left V 6 bases short and J 6 bases short, with 18 bases between. The CDR3 is 15 amino acids. This CDR3 reads CASSHGTGLSQPQHF. CDR3 in DNA: TGTGCCAGCAGCCATGGGACCGGCCTGAGTCAGCCCCAGCATTTT.

The chain is built from TRBV20-1 and TRBJ2-1; no definite D call. The CDR3 runs 14 residues. With 1 base removed from V and 0 bases from J, the gap between germline ends came to 7 bases. The germline V gene has CDR1 DFQATT and CDR2 SNEGSKA (reference sequence). The CDR3 protein is CSARVRSSYNEQFF. The CDR3 DNA sequence: TGCAGTGCTAGAGTCAGGTCCTCCTACAATGAGCAGTTCTTC.

This clonotype was seen many times. V is TRBV29-1 and J is TRBJ2-1; no definite D call. The CDR3 has 13 amino acids. V shed 4 bases and J shed 4 bases, with 11 bases lying between them. Per germline, CDR1 SQVTM and CDR2 ANQGSEA. The CDR3 DNA is TGCAGCGTTGGACATCGGACGTACAATGAGCAGTTCTTC. It encodes CSVGHRTYNEQFF.

The chain recombines TRBV5-4 with TRBJ2-7, with TRBD1 identical over 9 bases. V shed 0 bases, J shed 6 bases, and the junction held 7 bases outside the gene matches. Germline-derived CDR1 and CDR2 are SGHNT and YYREEE (reference sequence). The CDR3 runs to 15 residues. CDR3: CASSLAGGQGREQYF. The CDR3 region has the DNA TGTGCCAGCAGCTTGGCTGGGGGACAGGGTCGCGAGCAGTACTTC.

This clonotype was picked up a small number of times. The chain is built from TRBV6-5 and TRBJ2-1; 9 nucleotides align to TRBD2. Germline V gene data show CDR1 as MNHEY and CDR2 as SVGAGI. Trimming took 4 bases from V and 0 from J; bases not matched to a gene: 7. This CDR3 region has 17 residues. In DNA form, the CDR3 reads TGTGCCAGCAGTTCTCCTAGCGGGAAGAGCTCCTACAATGAGCAGTTCTTC. Amino acids: CASSSPSGKSSYNEQFF.

This clonotype has a handful of counts. This chain uses TRBV24-1 with TRBJ2-7; D gene unclear. The CDR3 spans 17 residues. Germline V lookup: CDR1 KGHDR, CDR2 SFDVKD. The germline V and J ends were trimmed by 0 bases and 0 bases, with 14 bases remaining between them. The CDR3 DNA reads as TGTGCCACCAGTGATTTGGAGATGTTGGAGAGCTCCTACGAGCAGTACTTC. Its protein is CATSDLEMLESSYEQYF.

This clonotype was recorded many times. The chain uses TRBV2 and TRBJ1-4, with a weak D call TRBD1 (6 bases). Germline V gene data show CDR1 as SNHLY and CDR2 as FYNNEI. The V and J ends lost 3 bases and 8 bases respectively, with 7 bases between them. There are 12 residues in the CDR3. This CDR3 is CASSDRGEKLFF. The DNA for the CDR3 is TGTGCCAGCAGTGACAGGGGCGAAAAACTGTTTTTT.

V usage is TRBV7-8 and J usage is TRBJ1-4, with 8 bases that match TRBD1. Germline V lookup: CDR1 SGHVS, CDR2 FQNEAQ. The trim removed 3 bases at V and 2 bases at J, leaving 2 bases unmatched. The CDR3 sequence is 15 residues long. The CDR3 DNA is TGTGCCAGCAGCTTTGACAGGGGTACTAATGAAAAACTGTTTTTT. Translated: CASSFDRGTNEKLFF.

This chain uses TRBV6-2 or TRBV6-3 with TRBJ1-3; no firm D call. V lost 6 bases and J lost 0, with 6 bases in between. CDR1 is MNHEY, CDR2 SVGEGT, per germline. The CDR3 contains 13 residues. The CDR3 DNA follows: TGTGCCAGCAGGAGGACCTCTGGAAACACCATATATTTT. As protein: CASRRTSGNTIYF.

V is TRBV6-1 and J is TRBJ2-1; TRBD2 aligns across 13 bases. CDR3 size: 15 residues. CDR1 is MNHNS, CDR2 SASEGT, per germline. Trimming took 3 bases from V and 7 from J; bases not matched to a gene: 3. CDR3 amino acids: CASSEGTSGKNEQFF. CDR3 bases: TGTGCCAGCAGTGAGGGGACTAGCGGGAAAAATGAGCAGTTCTTC.

This clonotype was seen repeatedly, ten times or more. The chain combines TRBV7-9 with TRBJ2-5, with TRBD2 matching 11 bases. Germline-derived CDR1 and CDR2 are SEHNR and FQNEAQ (reference sequence). This CDR3 is 16 amino acids long. V trimming: 5 bases; J trimming: 2 bases; junction bases outside the gene matches: 7. This CDR3 is CASSQTGLAAQETQYF. The CDR3 coding sequence is TGTGCCAGCAGCCAAACGGGACTAGCGGCACAAGAGACCCAGTACTTC.

The chain uses TRBV27 and TRBJ2-3, with D possibly TRBD2 on 5 matching bases. Germline assignment: CDR1 MNHEY and CDR2 SMNVEV (reference sequence). The CDR3 has 12 residues. Trimming removed 8 bases at V and 4 bases at J, with 10 bases between. CDR3 protein: CASGRRADTQYF. The CDR3 DNA reads TGTGCCAGCGGACGGCGGGCAGATACGCAGTATTTT.

CDR3 sequence reads: CASSGQGSQPQHF. As DNA, the CDR3 is TGTGCCAGCAGTGGACAGGGTAGTCAGCCCCAGCATTTT. V and J are TRBV6-1 and TRBJ1-5; 7 bases map to TRBD1. Germline CDR1 reads MNHNS; CDR2 reads SASEGT. The CDR3 runs to 13 residues. With 4 bases clipped from V and 6 bases from J, the junction kept 3 bases outside the gene matches.

At least ten counts were recorded for this clonotype. CDR3 residues: CASSYLSAGETQYF. The CDR3 DNA is TGCGCCAGCAGCTATCTCTCCGCGGGAGAGACCCAGTACTTC. The rearrangement uses TRBV5-1 and TRBJ2-5, with D perhaps TRBD2 (5 bases). V shed 3 bases and J shed 4 bases, with 13 bases lying between them. This CDR3 contains 14 residues. Germline V gives CDR1 SGHRS, CDR2 YFSETQ.

The rearrangement links TRBV12-3 or TRBV12-4 to TRBJ1-2; no reliable D call. Trimming stripped 5 bases from V and 7 bases from J, with 11 bases between. This CDR3 spans 12 amino acids. DNA of the CDR3: TGTGCCAGCAGTAGCACGACTTCTGGCTACACCTTC. Protein product: CASSSTTSGYTF.